This T cell receptor (beta chain) was sequenced during a study of cytomegalovirus exposure and HLA in healthy donors. Healthy people donating bone marrow made up the donors. For this clone: Its antigen is currently unknown.

Broader study findings: Reportedly, a later analysis found an Asian-associated ancestry cluster had fewer N-insertions than the approximately 640-donor mean. Analysis was carried out at a later point, and it linked a missense DCLRE1C variant to TCR beta V- and J-gene trimming. Later work showed greater clonal expansion in HLA-associated TCR beta chains than in equally common others.

CDR3 length: 13 amino acids. CDR1 is SEHNR and CDR2 is FQNEAQ in the germline V gene (reference sequence). With 1 base removed from V and 6 bases from J, the gap between germline ends came to 10 bases. 60 Vbeta and 13 Jbeta primers were used in PCR. Clones were read by immunoSEQ multiplex PCR, and TCRdb kept only the in-frame ones, dropping some. The sample holds around 230,000 clones, almost 80% seen once. The sample consisted of PBMCs. The receptor's source is a male donor in good health and CMV-seronegative. This chain connects TRBV7-9 to TRBJ2-7; perhaps TRBD2 as D (6 bases). This chain's CDR3 is CASSLEGRGEQYF. The CDR3 nucleotides are TGTGCCAGCAGCTTAGAGGGGCGGGGCGAGCAGTACTTC.